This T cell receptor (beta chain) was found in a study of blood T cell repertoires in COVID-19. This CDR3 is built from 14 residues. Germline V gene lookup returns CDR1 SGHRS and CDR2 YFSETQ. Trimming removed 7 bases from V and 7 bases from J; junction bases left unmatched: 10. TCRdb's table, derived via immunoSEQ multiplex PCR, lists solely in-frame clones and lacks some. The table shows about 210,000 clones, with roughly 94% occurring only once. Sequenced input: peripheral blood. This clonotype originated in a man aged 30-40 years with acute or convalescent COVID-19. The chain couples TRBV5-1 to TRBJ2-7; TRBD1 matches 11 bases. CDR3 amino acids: CASYPGTGGREQYF. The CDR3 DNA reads TGCGCCAGCTACCCCGGGACAGGGGGTCGTGAGCAGTACTTC.